These T cell receptor beta chains were read from a single sample in a study of cytomegalovirus exposure and HLA in healthy donors. The protocol was immunoSEQ multiplex PCR, while the TCRdb copy is restricted to in-frame clones and leaves out a portion. The sample contains tens of thousands of clones, roughly three quarters of which appear only once. Specimen: PBMCs. The receptors shown here come from a male donor in good health and CMV-seronegative. Both conserved end residues are part of each CDR3. A D gene is named only where the DNA matches it firmly. Some rows mark clone size as missing; the rest say once, few, many or name a class of expanded clone.

j_call,clone_size,d_call,v_call,cdr3_length,cdr3_aa,cdr3_nt
TRBJ2-2,once,TRBD1,TRBV15,16,CATSRTQGARGGELFF,TGTGCCACCAGCAGAACACAGGGGGCGAGGGGCGGGGAGCTGTTTTTT
TRBJ2-7,-,TRBD1,TRBV9,15,CASSRVVFGQGQQYF,TGTGCCAGCAGTCGCGTAGTTTTCGGACAGGGGCAGCAGTACTTC
TRBJ2-7,-,-,TRBV9,15,CASSVGWRAAYEQYF,TGTGCCAGCAGCGTAGGATGGCGGGCGGCCTACGAGCAGTACTTC
TRBJ2-7,-,-,TRBV6-1,12,CASSESSYEQYF,TGTGCCAGCAGTGAGAGCTCCTACGAGCAGTACTTC
TRBJ1-5,-,TRBD1,TRBV28,17,CASSPTGAWDDYQPQHF,TGTGCCAGCAGCCCCACAGGGGCCTGGGACGATTATCAGCCCCAGCATTTT
TRBJ2-7,-,TRBD1,TRBV10-3,16,CAISERGMGQGHEQYF,TGTGCCATCAGTGAGAGAGGGATGGGACAGGGCCACGAGCAGTACTTC
TRBJ1-1,few,-,TRBV6-6,13,CASSHQGLREAFF,TGTGCCAGCAGTCATCAGGGTTTGCGAGAAGCTTTCTTT
TRBJ1-3,-,TRBD1,TRBV29-1,13,CSGQGAAGNTIYF,TGCAGCGGACAGGGGGCGGCTGGAAACACCATATATTTT
TRBJ2-7,-,-,TRBV6-5,11,CASSKNREQYF,TGTGCCAGCAGTAAGAACAGGGAGCAGTACTTC
TRBJ2-1,-,-,TRBV4-3,16,CASSQDTLSSYNEQFF,TGCGCCAGCAGCCAAGATACGCTGAGCTCCTACAATGAGCAGTTCTTC
TRBJ2-3,-,TRBD2,TRBV11-2,14,CASSLVGGPGTQYF,TGTGCCAGCAGCTTAGTGGGAGGGCCTGGTACGCAGTATTTT
TRBJ1-2,-,-,TRBV7-9,12,CASSSEGGGYTF,TGTGCCAGCAGCTCCGAGGGGGGGGGCTACACCTTC
TRBJ2-7,once,TRBD2,TRBV5-6,16,CASSLNSAGGSYEQYF,TGTGCCAGCAGCTTGAATTCTGCGGGAGGGTCCTACGAGCAGTACTTC
TRBJ1-1,-,-,TRBV7-2,16,CASSLARNRMNTEAFF,TGTGCCAGCAGCTTAGCGCGGAACAGGATGAACACTGAAGCTTTCTTT
TRBJ2-5,-,TRBD1,TRBV7-2,16,CASRFGQGATKETQYF,TGTGCCAGCAGATTCGGGCAGGGGGCCACGAAAGAGACCCAGTACTTC
TRBJ2-7,-,TRBD1,TRBV30,14,CAWAIGTGHYEQYF,TGTGCCTGGGCGATTGGGACAGGCCACTACGAGCAGTACTTC
TRBJ2-1,-,TRBD2,TRBV5-5,18,CASSPRPTSGTEFNEQFF,TGTGCCAGCAGCCCCAGACCAACTAGCGGAACCGAATTCAATGAGCAGTTCTTC
TRBJ2-3,few,-,TRBV11-3,15,CASSLGPGETDTQYF,TGTGCCAGCAGCTTAGGTCCAGGGGAAACAGATACGCAGTATTTT
TRBJ2-1,few,TRBD2,TRBV6-4,14,CASSVSGGANEQFF,TGTGCCAGCAGTGTAAGCGGGGGGGCCAATGAGCAGTTCTTC
TRBJ2-7,-,-,TRBV28,11,CASTQGYEQYF,TGTGCCAGCACCCAGGGATACGAGCAGTACTTC
TRBJ2-7,-,TRBD1,TRBV7-2,15,CASSSGTGASYEQYF,TGTGCCAGCAGCTCGGGGACAGGCGCCTCCTACGAGCAGTACTTC
TRBJ2-2,-,-,TRBV5-4,14,CASSETTNTGELFF,TGTGCCAGCAGCGAGACTACGAACACCGGGGAGCTGTTTTTT
TRBJ1-4,-,-,TRBV5-1,15,CASSLLVGPQRKLFF,TGCGCCAGCAGCTTGTTGGTGGGCCCCCAAAGAAAACTGTTTTTT
TRBJ1-1,-,TRBD1,TRBV7-2,15,CASSRGGTANTEAFF,TGTGCCAGCAGCCGAGGGGGCACCGCGAACACTGAAGCTTTCTTT
TRBJ2-7,-,TRBD1,TRBV7-2,15,CASSLAQGQGARGYF,TGTGCCAGCAGCTTAGCCCAGGGACAGGGGGCGCGGGGGTACTTC
TRBJ1-1,-,TRBD1,TRBV30,11,CAWRGQAEAFF,TGTGCCTGGAGGGGACAGGCGGAAGCTTTCTTT
TRBJ1-1,-,-,TRBV7-2,14,CASSLFAGNTEAFF,TGTGCCAGCAGCTTATTCGCAGGGAACACTGAAGCTTTCTTT
TRBJ1-1,-,-,TRBV7-9,13,CASSLVGSPEAFF,TGTGCCAGCAGCTTGGTGGGGAGCCCTGAAGCTTTCTTT
TRBJ1-3,-,-,TRBV7-2,16,CASSLALPGQGNTIYF,TGTGCCAGCAGCTTAGCGCTACCGGGACAAGGAAACACCATATATTTT
TRBJ2-3,-,-,TRBV6-1,15,CASSETSGGTDTQYF,TGTGCCAGCAGTGAAACGTCAGGTGGCACAGATACGCAGTATTTT
TRBJ2-6,-,TRBD2,TRBV5-4,18,CASSLASGSVSGANVLTF,TGTGCCAGCAGCTTGGCTAGCGGGAGTGTCTCTGGGGCCAACGTCCTGACTTTC
TRBJ2-3,-,TRBD2,TRBV6-1,15,CASSKTSGGSDTQYF,TGTGCCAGCAGTAAGACTAGCGGGGGGTCAGATACGCAGTATTTT
TRBJ2-2,-,TRBD1,TRBV11-2,19,CASSLGGQGTRANTGELFF,TGTGCCAGCAGCCTCGGAGGACAGGGGACGAGAGCGAACACCGGGGAGCTGTTTTTT
TRBJ2-1,-,-,TRBV14,17,CASSATSGPSSYNEQFF,TGTGCCAGCAGCGCCACGAGCGGGCCAAGCTCCTACAATGAGCAGTTCTTC
TRBJ1-2,-,-,TRBV29-1,12,CSVGDTNYGYTF,TGCAGCGTTGGGGACACTAACTATGGCTACACCTTC
TRBJ2-5,-,-,TRBV7-2,16,CASSPGSGVPGETQYF,TGTGCCAGCAGCCCAGGGTCAGGGGTACCGGGTGAGACCCAGTACTTC
TRBJ1-5,-,-,TRBV6-5,14,CATMRGGSNQPQHF,TGTGCCACGATGCGGGGGGGCAGCAATCAGCCCCAGCATTTT
TRBJ2-5,-,TRBD2,TRBV9,17,CASSVGVSGRREETQYF,TGTGCCAGCAGCGTAGGGGTTAGCGGGAGGCGAGAGGAGACCCAGTACTTC
TRBJ1-2,-,TRBD1,TRBV28,14,CASKGIGTEGSYTF,TGTGCCAGCAAGGGTATAGGGACAGAAGGTAGCTACACCTTC
TRBJ2-5,-,-,TRBV5-5,16,CASSWRFGRGEETQYF,TGTGCCAGCAGCTGGAGGTTCGGGAGAGGAGAAGAGACCCAGTACTTC
TRBJ2-7,-,TRBD2,TRBV7-6,14,CASSLVAGSHEQYF,TGTGCCAGCAGCTTAGTAGCGGGGAGCCACGAGCAGTACTTC
TRBJ1-2,-,-,TRBV5-6,14,CASSLEPGNYGYTF,TGTGCCAGCAGCTTGGAACCAGGGAACTATGGCTACACCTTC
TRBJ1-5,-,-,TRBV6-1,16,CASSEARQGGYQPQHF,TGTGCCAGCAGTGAAGCTCGCCAGGGCGGTTATCAGCCCCAGCATTTT
TRBJ2-2,-,TRBD2,TRBV28,19,CASSLLASGRGLNTGELFF,TGTGCCAGCAGTTTATTGGCTAGCGGGAGAGGGTTGAACACCGGGGAGCTGTTTTTT
TRBJ2-7,few,TRBD2,TRBV6-1,16,CASSEAVGTSGAEQYF,TGTGCCAGCAGTGAAGCGGTCGGGACTAGCGGAGCCGAGCAGTACTTC
TRBJ1-2,-,-,TRBV29-1,12,CSVDRQENGYTF,TGCAGCGTTGATCGACAGGAAAATGGCTACACCTTC
TRBJ2-5,-,TRBD2,TRBV7-8,20,CASSLVIWAGTSGTFETQYF,TGTGCCAGCAGCTTAGTTATTTGGGCTGGGACTAGCGGGACATTTGAGACCCAGTACTTC
TRBJ2-4,-,-,TRBV19,14,CASKNTGTSNIQYF,TGTGCCAGTAAAAACACCGGGACAAGTAACATTCAGTACTTC
TRBJ1-1,-,TRBD1,TRBV5-4,15,CASLDATGGFTEAFF,TGTGCCAGCCTCGATGCGACAGGGGGTTTTACTGAAGCTTTCTTT
TRBJ1-1,-,TRBD1,TRBV28,13,CASSLRTGYEAFF,TGTGCCAGCAGTCTACGGACAGGGTATGAAGCTTTCTTT
TRBJ1-5,-,TRBD1,TRBV5-1,19,CASILRDREGVWSNQPQHF,TGCGCCAGCATCCTGAGGGACAGGGAGGGGGTTTGGAGCAATCAGCCCCAGCATTTT
TRBJ2-7,-,-,TRBV2,15,CASSEGPPNTYEQYF,TGTGCCAGCAGTGAGGGGCCGCCGAACACCTACGAGCAGTACTTC